This T cell receptor (beta chain) was obtained from a study of OX40 agonist ivuxolimab in advanced cancers. Of note for this clone: Antigen specificity is unknown.

Germline CDR1 and CDR2: MNHEY and SVGAGI. The V gene lost 5 bases and the J gene lost 8 bases, with 15 bases spanning the gap. The CDR3 is made up of 14 amino acids. Study-level findings and limits: Expanded clones were, on average, more numerous among CD8+ T cells than CD4+.

The repertoire was sequenced with immunoSEQ multiplex PCR; TCRdb's copy has only in-frame clones and lacks some. Here the sample spans approximately 82,000 clones, 80% to 90% being singletons. The material was CD4+ or CD8+ T cells sorted from blood, obtained in a trial of the OX40 agonist ivuxolimab. The chain is built from TRBV6-5 and TRBJ1-4; no reliable D call. This clonotype originated in an adult with an advanced solid tumor such as melanoma, head and neck, liver or kidney cancer. The CDR3 here is CASSEGLLKEKLFF. In nucleotides, the CDR3 is TGTGCCAGCAGTGAGGGCTTACTCAAGGAAAAACTGTTTTTT.